This TCR beta chain was retrieved from a study of OX40 agonist ivuxolimab in advanced cancers. Overall study: An agonistic human IgG2 monoclonal antibody against OX40 (CD134) was given. Study-wide findings and caveats: Among the lowest levels of clonal expansion were found in partial responders at 0.1-3.0 mg/kg.

A note on this clone: Its antigen is not known.

This CDR3 spans 13 amino acids. V lost 0 bases and J lost 7, with 7 bases in between. CDR1 and CDR2 (germline): MGHRA, YSYEKL. Profiled with immunoSEQ multiplex PCR; TCRdb holds only in-frame clones, not every one. The sample has 15,000 to 20,000 clones, roughly 78% seen once. The sample here was CD4+ or CD8+ T cells sorted from blood, taken in a trial of the OX40 agonist ivuxolimab. The chain links TRBV4-1 to TRBJ2-1; no firm D call. This TCR derives from an adult with an advanced solid tumor such as melanoma, head and neck, liver or kidney cancer. In DNA form, the CDR3 reads TGCGCCAGCAGCCAAGATTGGGAAAATGAGCAGTTCTTC. Its protein product is CASSQDWENEQFF.